The present T cell receptor (beta chain) was sequenced within a study of technical replicates of blood from a few donors. Here immunoSEQ multiplex PCR was the method, and the copy in TCRdb shows in-frame clones only, minus some. The sample records 75,000 to 90,000 clones, approximately 90% being singletons. V gave up 8 bases and J gave up 5 bases; unmatched junction bases: 4. CDR3 length equals 12 residues. Germline CDR1 and CDR2: MNHEY and SVGAGI. Sequencing input: T cells isolated from PBMCs. The receptor was derived from a human donor in good health. This sequence joins TRBV6-5 and TRBJ2-7, with 9 bases aligning to TRBD1. CDR3 protein: CASGGTGHEQYF. The CDR3 DNA reads TGTGCCAGCGGCGGGACAGGGCACGAGCAGTACTTC.